This entry is about one T cell receptor (beta chain). Trimming removed 5 bases at V and 4 bases at J, with 15 bases between. The germline gives CDR1 SGHAT, CDR2 FQNNGV. The CDR3 extends over 16 amino acids. The sample comes from a study of blood T cell repertoires in COVID-19. Sequenced by immunoSEQ multiplex PCR; TCRdb stores in-frame clones only, minus some. The profile shows about 100,000 clones, roughly nine tenths of them singletons. The sequence was collected from a young man in a cohort sampled during active COVID-19. The chain joins TRBV11-2 to TRBJ1-6; D not certain. What was sequenced was peripheral blood. The CDR3 DNA reads TGTGCCAGCAGCGGCCTTTCATCAGCGTATAATTCACCCCTCCACTTT. It codes for CASSGLSSAYNSPLHF. Complete variable domain (other parts from reference TRBV11-2 and TRBJ1-6): EAGVAQSPRYKIIEKRQSVAFWCNPISGHATLYWYQQILGQGPKLLIQFQNNGVVDDSQLPKDRFSAERLKGVDSTLKIQPAKLEDSAVYLCASSGLSSAYNSPLHFGNGTRLTVT.